Sequencing of this T cell receptor beta chain was carried out in a study of cytomegalovirus exposure and HLA in healthy donors. V was cut by 3 bases and J by 5 bases, with 10 bases left in between. CDR1 GTSNPN and CDR2 SVGIG come from the germline V gene (reference sequence). This CDR3 spans 12 amino acids. Primers: 60 Vbeta forward and 13 Jbeta reverse. The repertoire was sequenced with immunoSEQ multiplex PCR; TCRdb's copy has only in-frame clones and lacks some. The sample lists about 83,000 clones; under 80% were seen once. The sample taken for sequencing was PBMCs. The J gene is TRBJ1-1, the V gene TRBV30; D perhaps matches TRBD1 (6 bases). The sequence derives from a man in his 60s in good health and CMV-seronegative. The CDR3 DNA reads TGTGCCTGGAGGAGGGGGAGTACTGAAGCTTTCTTT. Translating it yields CAWRRGSTEAFF.